The rows below give T cell receptor beta chains drawn from one sample of a study of T-cell reconstitution after alpha-beta-depleted transplantation in children. TCRdb re-called the PCR reads with MiXCR, one entry per CDR3 protein. The data contain approximately 1,000,000 distinct CDR3 sequences, around 30% of them singletons. Sequencing was performed on PBMCs, mostly from graft donor cells, taken 360 days after TCRalphabeta/CD19-depleted stem cell transplant. The receptors shown here come from a boy younger than two who had a stem cell transplant for SCID, so the T cells may come from the graft donor. CDR3s include the opening cysteine and the closing phenylalanine or tryptophan. The D gene is left open where the match is weak. Not every row has a clone size; where given, it reads once, few, many or a size class.

J gene: TRBJ1-1
clone size: .
V gene: TRBV20-1
D gene: .
CDR3 protein: CSARKRDEAFF
CDR3 DNA: TGCAGTGCTAGAAAGCGGGATGAAGCTTTCTTT

J gene: TRBJ1-5
clone size: .
V gene: TRBV20-1
D gene: .
CDR3 protein: CSARDPQWGGNQPQHF
CDR3 DNA: TGCAGTGCTAGAGATCCTCAATGGGGAGGCAATCAGCCCCAGCATTTT

J gene: TRBJ2-7
clone size: .
V gene: TRBV7-9
D gene: TRBD1
CDR3 protein: CASSSTGTGVSYEQYF
CDR3 DNA: TGTGCCAGCAGCTCCACGGGGACAGGGGTGTCCTACGAGCAGTACTTC

J gene: TRBJ2-7
clone size: .
V gene: TRBV19
D gene: .
CDR3 protein: CASSIVSGSYEQYF
CDR3 DNA: TGTGCCAGTAGTATAGTATCAGGCTCCTACGAGCAGTACTTC

J gene: TRBJ2-5
clone size: many
V gene: TRBV12-3/TRBV12-4
D gene: .
CDR3 protein: CASSLREETQYF
CDR3 DNA: TGTGCCAGCAGTTTACGAGAAGAGACCCAGTACTTC

J gene: TRBJ2-3
clone size: few
V gene: TRBV7-2
D gene: .
CDR3 protein: CASSRGTTQYF
CDR3 DNA: TGTGCCAGCTCCCGGGGAACTACGCAGTATTTT

J gene: TRBJ2-3
clone size: few
V gene: TRBV29-1
D gene: .
CDR3 protein: CSVELAPDTQYF
CDR3 DNA: TGCAGCGTTGAGCTAGCCCCAGATACGCAGTATTTT

J gene: TRBJ2-3
clone size: .
V gene: TRBV4-3
D gene: .
CDR3 protein: CASSQDVGTQPPTDTQYF
CDR3 DNA: TGCGCCAGCAGCCAAGATGTCGGGACCCAGCCCCCCACAGATACGCAGTATTTT

J gene: TRBJ2-7
clone size: few
V gene: TRBV29-1
D gene: .
CDR3 protein: CSVEERRGGRHSYEQYF
CDR3 DNA: TGCAGCGTTGAAGAGAGAAGGGGGGGGCGGCATTCCTACGAGCAGTACTTC

J gene: TRBJ2-3
clone size: .
V gene: TRBV7-9
D gene: .
CDR3 protein: CASSAGRGPRTDTQYF
CDR3 DNA: TGTGCCAGCAGCGCGGGGCGGGGGCCACGCACAGATACGCAGTATTTT

J gene: TRBJ2-1
clone size: .
V gene: TRBV30
D gene: .
CDR3 protein: CAWKRQAFYEQFF
CDR3 DNA: TGTGCCTGGAAGAGGCAGGCCTTCTATGAGCAGTTCTTC

J gene: TRBJ2-1
clone size: few
V gene: TRBV6-2/TRBV6-3
D gene: .
CDR3 protein: CASSYLLPTNEQFF
CDR3 DNA: TGTGCCAGCAGTTACCTACTACCCACCAATGAGCAGTTCTTC

J gene: TRBJ2-5
clone size: few
V gene: TRBV6-1
D gene: .
CDR3 protein: CASSTGLQETQYF
CDR3 DNA: TGTGCCAGCAGTACCGGCTTACAAGAGACCCAGTACTTC

J gene: TRBJ2-7
clone size: .
V gene: TRBV21-1
D gene: .
CDR3 protein: CASSKGGQYEQYF
CDR3 DNA: TGTGCCAGCAGCAAGGGGGGACAGTACGAGCAGTACTTC

J gene: TRBJ2-7
clone size: .
V gene: TRBV29-1
D gene: TRBD1
CDR3 protein: CSVGVGGIYEQYF
CDR3 DNA: TGCAGCGTGGGGGTAGGGGGCATCTACGAGCAGTACTTC

J gene: TRBJ2-3
clone size: few
V gene: TRBV5-5
D gene: TRBD2
CDR3 protein: CASSLRLAGTGSTDTQYF
CDR3 DNA: TGTGCCAGCAGCTTGAGGCTAGCGGGGACCGGGAGCACAGATACGCAGTATTTT

J gene: TRBJ2-1
clone size: .
V gene: TRBV5-1
D gene: TRBD2
CDR3 protein: CASEIGGGPYNEQFF
CDR3 DNA: TGCGCCAGCGAGATTGGCGGGGGACCGTACAATGAGCAGTTCTTC

J gene: TRBJ2-7
clone size: .
V gene: TRBV4-3
D gene: TRBD1
CDR3 protein: CASSLRTFWTGPYEQYF
CDR3 DNA: TGCGCCAGCAGCTTGCGAACGTTTTGGACAGGCCCCTACGAGCAGTACTTC

J gene: TRBJ1-4
clone size: few
V gene: TRBV7-9
D gene: .
CDR3 protein: CASSPAILAGPEKLFF
CDR3 DNA: TGTGCCAGCAGCCCCGCGATTTTGGCAGGACCTGAAAAACTGTTTTTT

J gene: TRBJ2-5
clone size: .
V gene: TRBV18
D gene: .
CDR3 protein: CASSATVETQYF
CDR3 DNA: TGTGCCAGCTCCGCGACGGTGGAGACCCAGTACTTC

J gene: TRBJ1-5
clone size: .
V gene: TRBV7-2
D gene: .
CDR3 protein: CASSAREGNQPQHF
CDR3 DNA: TGTGCCAGCAGCGCAAGGGAGGGTAATCAGCCCCAGCATTTT

J gene: TRBJ2-7
clone size: .
V gene: TRBV18
D gene: TRBD1
CDR3 protein: CASSPGQGLYEEQYF
CDR3 DNA: TGTGCCAGCTCACCGGGACAGGGCCTCTACGAGGAGCAGTACTTC

J gene: TRBJ2-5
clone size: .
V gene: TRBV5-6
D gene: .
CDR3 protein: CASSLSLLETQYF
CDR3 DNA: TGTGCCAGCAGCTTGTCCCTCCTAGAGACCCAGTACTTC

J gene: TRBJ2-7
clone size: .
V gene: TRBV10-2
D gene: .
CDR3 protein: CASSDFASEQYF
CDR3 DNA: TGCGCCAGCAGTGACTTTGCTAGCGAGCAGTACTTC

J gene: TRBJ2-3
clone size: .
V gene: TRBV6-1
D gene: TRBD2
CDR3 protein: CASSTPSGGAADTQYF
CDR3 DNA: TGTGCCAGCAGTACCCCTAGCGGGGGGGCCGCAGATACGCAGTATTTT

J gene: TRBJ1-2
clone size: few
V gene: TRBV2
D gene: TRBD1
CDR3 protein: CASRYDRGLNYGYTF
CDR3 DNA: TGTGCCAGCAGATACGACAGGGGATTAAACTATGGCTACACCTTC

J gene: TRBJ2-1
clone size: .
V gene: TRBV5-6
D gene: .
CDR3 protein: CASSLRGTGLSNEQFF
CDR3 DNA: TGTGCCAGCAGCTTAAGGGGCACCGGTTTATCCAATGAGCAGTTCTTC

J gene: TRBJ1-1
clone size: .
V gene: TRBV5-1
D gene: .
CDR3 protein: CASSPVNSGPNTEAFF
CDR3 DNA: TGCGCCAGCAGCCCGGTTAACTCGGGACCAAACACTGAAGCTTTCTTT

J gene: TRBJ2-1
clone size: .
V gene: TRBV3-1
D gene: .
CDR3 protein: CASSQVTGIPNEQFF
CDR3 DNA: TGTGCCAGCAGCCAAGTCACGGGAATCCCCAATGAGCAGTTCTTC

J gene: TRBJ2-3
clone size: many
V gene: TRBV20-1
D gene: TRBD2
CDR3 protein: CSATKPSGGAVWGDTQYF
CDR3 DNA: TGCAGTGCAACGAAACCTAGCGGGGGGGCGGTTTGGGGAGATACGCAGTATTTT

J gene: TRBJ1-5
clone size: .
V gene: TRBV7-8
D gene: .
CDR3 protein: CASSRTAVNQPQHF
CDR3 DNA: TGTGCCAGCAGCCGAACCGCAGTCAATCAGCCCCAGCATTTT

J gene: TRBJ2-4
clone size: few
V gene: TRBV7-2
D gene: TRBD2
CDR3 protein: CASSPGGGAPKNIQYF
CDR3 DNA: TGTGCCAGCAGCCCCGGCGGGGGAGCGCCCAAAAACATTCAGTACTTC

J gene: TRBJ2-2
clone size: .
V gene: TRBV5-1
D gene: .
CDR3 protein: CASSLPTEINTGELFF
CDR3 DNA: TGCGCCAGCAGCTTGCCTACAGAGATCAACACCGGGGAGCTGTTTTTT